This T cell receptor beta chain is from a study of CD8+CD57+ T cells in acquired aplastic anemia. Study results and limitations: Statistical testing detected no significant gap in CD8+ Simpson's diversity between patients and controls. Patients and controls had in common around 29 CD8+ CDR3 sequences.

This CDR3 has 19 amino acids. Looked up from germline, CDR1 is SGHDT and CDR2 is YYEEEE. Trimming took 4 bases from V and 2 from J, leaving 26 bases between them. Researchers used genomic DNA as the template to profile TCR beta VDJ and CDR3. One entry per CDR3 protein, called by TCRdb with MiXCR from the reads. The top ten hold 30% to 40% of the sample, which has 150,000 to 200,000 distinct CDR3 sequences, 48% seen once. Comment on this clonotype: Its cognate antigen is unknown.

Patients selected for sequencing had displayed CD8+CD57+ cell expansion by flow cytometry. Sequenced input: sorted CD4+, CD8+, or CD8+CD57+ T cells (not recorded which) from PBMCs. This TCR was sampled from a human donor with aplastic anemia. This chain uses TRBV5-6 with TRBJ2-3, with a tentative D call TRBD2 (5 bases). DNA of the CDR3: TGTGCCAGCAGCACACTAGGGATTTCCCTAGGGCATCTCACAGATACGCAGTATTTT. Its protein product is CASSTLGISLGHLTDTQYF.